This T cell receptor beta chain is drawn from a study of cytomegalovirus exposure and HLA in healthy donors. About the study: Genotyping showed around 80% of 350 to 400 donors falling in the Caucasian-associated ancestry cluster.

V was trimmed by 6 bases and J by 7 bases, leaving 18 bases between them. Germline values: CDR1 MNHEY, CDR2 SVGAGI. This CDR3 spans 15 amino acids. About this clone: Its target is not known.

PCR amplification relied on 60 Vbeta primers (plus 13 Jbeta primers). The repertoire was sequenced with immunoSEQ multiplex PCR; TCRdb's copy has only in-frame clones and lacks some. This sample has some 150,000 clones, with around four fifths found just once. Findings of the study overall: As a later analysis showed, several of the most significant clusters appeared to be linked to common viral pathogens. In terms of immune exposure information, only CMV serostatus was available.

The receptor was isolated from a man aged 50 to 59 in good health and CMV-seropositive. This chain joins TRBV6-5 and TRBJ1-4; no clear D gene. Sequenced: PBMCs. The CDR3: CASRPLKAGSEKLFF. CDR3 DNA sequence: TGTGCCAGCAGACCTCTTAAGGCCGGGAGTGAAAAACTGTTTTTT.